The sequence of this T cell receptor (beta chain) was determined in a study of T cell clones after liver transplantation (dated by TCRdb to the late 2010s). For the wider study: Samples were obtained from ITN030ST, a randomized trial in which withdrawal of immunosuppression was attempted within 2 years of liver transplantation. Donor-reactive T cell clones were identified using TCRbeta sequencing after a pre-transplant mixed lymphocyte reaction and were then followed in post-transplant blood. A cohort of 8 liver transplant recipients was studied, of whom 3 were classified as tolerant and 5 as non-tolerant. As an antigen-independent comparator for donor-reactive sequences, third party-reactive TCRbeta sequences were also identified from pre-transplant MLRs. Blood samples were collected pre-transplant, then pre-randomization ahead of withdrawal, and finally post-randomization once withdrawal had either been completed or failed. The subjects received no induction therapy and were kept on standard immunosuppression until randomization at 12-24 months post-transplant. Three of the eight recipients were HCV-positive; the others were transplanted for non-autoimmune, non-viral indications. Tolerance meant complete immunosuppression withdrawal for at least one year without liver enzymes rising beyond twice the upper limit of normal.

Findings and caveats that apply to the study as a whole: When repertoire turnover was taken into account, detection of donor-reactive sequences was significantly reduced in 7 of 8 subjects for CD4 and in 8 of 8 subjects for CD8. Because of small, heterogeneous patient numbers and non-standardized post-transplant time points, the conclusions were only preliminary. In most of the 8 subjects, regardless of tolerance or HCV status, circulating donor-reactive CD4 TCRbeta sequences dropped significantly post-transplant. The decline in donor-reactive sequences exceeded the decline in third party-reactive sequences, suggesting partial antigen-specific deletion that was unrelated to withdrawal success. Since no allograft tissue specimens were available, donor-reactive T cells may have migrated into the graft instead of being deleted. In a couple of subjects, low numbers of available donor cells limited the measurable donor-reactive repertoire.

Thawed unstimulated PBMCs were stained for CD3, CD4 and CD8 and FACS-sorted into CD3+CD4+ and CD3+CD8+ populations. Each of the 8 studied subjects was randomized to immunosuppression withdrawal. Genomic DNA was isolated with the Qiagen DNeasy Blood and Tissue Kit. High-throughput TCRbeta CDR3 sequencing of frozen genomic DNA was performed by immunoSEQ, with PCR amplification, mapping, bias correction and internal controls included. Regarding the original processing steps: Only productive rearrangements were retained, with each unique TCRbeta sequence defined by its CDR3 nucleotide sequence together with its V and J gene. For classification of a sequence as donor-reactive, at least 5-fold expansion in CFSE-low cells relative to unstimulated pre-transplant cells and a frequency of at least 0.01% were required. Minimum frequency thresholds were set for each subject based on the unstimulated sample with the lowest template count, ensuring at least 90% detection power. Jensen-Shannon divergence between the top 1000 TCRbeta sequences post-transplant and pre-transplant was used to measure repertoire turnover. Changes in detection of donor-reactive sequences were tested with two-sided Fisher's exact tests. Here the immuneACCESS table is served through TCRdb, limited to in-frame sequences with V and J called. Missing clones are a known gap in these copies; in checked studies unresolved V genes cover under half, and the rest lacks a known reason. V and J calls and clone size are copied from that table; D and trimming were computed from the DNA. This sample comprises 45,000 or so clones, about 86% of them detected only once. The top ten constitute 2.5% of the sample.

As concerns this clone: The clone's antigen remains unknown. Base-call qualities are not available, and no considerably larger clone is one nucleotide away.

From the cysteine through the phenylalanine, the CDR3 covers 15 amino acids. The CDR3 DNA has 45 bases and is translated from base 1. V is cut back by 3 bases and J by 4 bases, with 6 bases in the junction unmatched. The germline V gene supplies CDR1 KGHSH and CDR2 LQKENI. The sequence is built from TRBV18 and TRBJ2-7; a stretch of 10 junction bases matches TRBD1. The sequenced sample was CD4+ T cells from blood, obtained 24 months after liver transplant. The clonotype originates from a human patient who received a liver transplant. It is possible that, after a transplant, some T cells come from the graft donor. The nucleotide sequence reads TGTGCCAGCTCACCGCTGGGACAGGGGAATTACGAGCAGTACTTC. It translates as CASSPLGQGNYEQYF.